One sample yielded the 5 T cell receptor beta chains listed below, sequenced in a study of CD8 T cells in ankylosing spondylitis. TCRdb re-analysed the 5' RACE reads in MiXCR, keeping a single row per CDR3 protein. The profile shows tens of thousands of distinct CDR3 sequences, about 9% of them singletons. For these receptors, no antigen is known. Study-wide findings and caveats: The study identified a TCR beta motif of about eight highly homologous variants that appeared characteristic of ankylosing spondylitis blood.

Sequenced: blood, either unsorted or a sorted T cell fraction (not recorded which). The origin of the receptors is a male donor with ankylosing spondylitis.

CDR3 loop: CASSPYSGRTDTQYF. CDR3 in DNA: TGTGCCAGCAGTCCCTATAGCGGGAGGACGGATACGCAGTATTTT. The rearrangement links TRBV6-1 to TRBJ2-3; 10 bases match TRBD2. Looked up from germline, CDR1 is MNHNS and CDR2 is SASEGT. V shed 5 bases, J shed 6 bases, and the junction held 8 bases outside the gene matches. The CDR3 runs to 15 residues.

This clonotype was detected a few times. This chain links TRBV20-1 with TRBJ2-1; D is perhaps TRBD2 (6 bases). Deletions cut 0 bases from V and 0 bases from J, with 9 bases between. Germline CDR1 is DFQATT and CDR2 is SNEGSKA (reference sequence). The CDR3 runs to 15 residues. CDR3 loop: CSARDAGSSYNEQFF. In nucleotides, the CDR3 is TGCAGTGCTAGAGATGCGGGGAGCTCCTACAATGAGCAGTTCTTC.

This clonotype was detected only a few times. This chain uses TRBV4-1 with TRBJ1-2; no firm D call. Germline CDR1 is MGHRA and CDR2 is YSYEKL. This CDR3 is built from 14 residues. Trimming removed 0 bases at V and 7 bases at J, with 12 bases between. The CDR3 DNA follows: TGCGCCAGCAGCCAAGAGCACCCCTATGGTGGCTACACCTTC. Translation gives CASSQEHPYGGYTF.

The chain recombines TRBV7-9 with TRBJ1-2; D may be TRBD1 (6 bases). CDR3 length equals 14 residues. V lost 7 bases and J lost 6, with 18 bases in between. Per the germline V gene, CDR1 is SEHNR and CDR2 is FQNEAQ (reference sequence). CDR3 protein: CASTPEGVTNGYTF. The CDR3 DNA sequence: TGTGCCAGCACCCCCGAGGGGGTCACGAATGGCTACACCTTC.

This clonotype was picked up a small number of times. The chain has TRBV3-1 and TRBJ1-1, with D perhaps TRBD1 (6 bases). This CDR3 region has 13 residues. Trimming cost V 4 bases and J 5 bases, with 11 bases left between them. The germline CDR1 and CDR2 sequences are LGHDT and YNNKEL (reference sequence). The CDR3 spells CASSPRQGTEAFF. CDR3 coding DNA: TGTGCCAGCAGCCCTCGGCAGGGGACTGAAGCTTTCTTT.